One and the same sample provided the 20 T cell receptor beta chains below, sequenced in a study of Ad26.COV2.S vaccination and SARS-CoV-2 variants. Treatment denoted: over 15 received Ad26.COV2.S at low or high dose, single or two shots; roughly 5 received placebo; per-sample allocation not given. Vaccine and placebo recipients were sampled on day 63 after the first injection. Data came from immunoSEQ multiplex PCR; TCRdb stores just in-frame clones and leaves some out. This sample yields roughly 350,000 clones, of which approximately 86% are seen a single time; about 10% belongs to the top ten. Sample: peripheral blood, taken in a trial of Ad26.COV2.S vaccine versus placebo. All receptors derive from a person between 18 and 65 years old who received the Ad26.COV2.S COVID-19 vaccine or a placebo.

This chain uses TRBV3-1 (or the pseudogene TRBV3-2) with TRBJ2-2, with 7 bases identical to TRBD2. J gave up 7 bases and V 6 bases, and 11 bases lay outside the gene matches. The germline V gene encodes CDR1 LGHDT and CDR2 YNNKEL (reference sequence). The CDR3 is 15 residues long. Here the CDR3 reads CASSRTAGRYGELFF. For the CDR3, the DNA is TGTGCCAGCAGTCGAACAGCGGGAAGATACGGGGAGCTGTTTTTT.

CDR3 region: CATSAPSRHLPLSEQFF. The CDR3 DNA reads TGTGCCACCAGTGCCCCTTCCCGGCACCTTCCTCTAAGTGAGCAGTTCTTC. The chain couples TRBV24-1 to TRBJ2-1; D gene uncertain. This CDR3 is 17 amino acids long. Germline lookup yields CDR1 KGHDR and CDR2 SFDVKD. V was trimmed by 5 bases and J by 9 bases, leaving 25 bases between them.

The chain links TRBV6-1 to TRBJ1-1, with D maybe TRBD1 (5 bases). The CDR3 contains 15 residues. Trimming shortened V by 1 base and J by 0 bases, and 9 bases separated the two germline ends. The V gene's germline CDR1 is MNHNS and CDR2 SASEGT. In DNA form, the CDR3 reads TGTGCCAGCAGTGAAGTTGGGGGGATGAACACTGAAGCTTTCTTT. Protein sequence: CASSEVGGMNTEAFF.

The genes are TRBV27 and TRBJ2-1; D ambiguous. The CDR3 is 14 residues long. V was shortened by 4 bases and J by 6 bases, with 13 bases between the two germline ends. CDR1 is MNHEY, CDR2 SMNVEV, per germline (reference sequence). The CDR3 DNA sequence: TGTGCCAGCAGTTATGCAGCTGGCTTCAATGAGCAGTTCTTC. Translated: CASSYAAGFNEQFF.

V and J are TRBV5-4 and TRBJ1-1; a possible D gene is TRBD1 (5 bases). The CDR3 extends over 15 amino acids. The germline CDR1 and CDR2 sequences are SGHNT and YYREEE (reference sequence). V lost 0 bases to trimming and J lost 0 bases, with 9 bases between them. The DNA for the CDR3 is TGTGCCAGCAGCTTGGGGGGCGGGATGAACACTGAAGCTTTCTTT. Encoded protein: CASSLGGGMNTEAFF.

This clone was seen a few times. The chain carries TRBV4-1 and TRBJ1-3, with TRBD1 as a possible D gene (6 bases). V was shortened by 1 base and J by 3 bases, with 16 bases between the two germline ends. This CDR3 region has 17 residues. From germline, CDR1 is MGHRA and CDR2 YSYEKL. The CDR3: CASSQGGGRGGGNTIYF. The CDR3 nucleotides are TGCGCCAGCAGCCAAGGAGGGGGTCGCGGGGGTGGAAACACCATATATTTT.

The chain employs TRBV7-2 and TRBJ1-6; TRBD1 matches at 9 bases. Germline values: CDR1 SGHTA, CDR2 FQGNSA. V shed 1 base and J 10 bases; nucleotides not matched to a gene: 14. There are 18 residues in the CDR3. The CDR3 bases are TGTGCCAGCAGCTTAGGGTTGGGGACAGGGTATGAGGGGTCACCCCTCCACTTT. Amino acid sequence: CASSLGLGTGYEGSPLHF. The full variable domain, completed using reference TRBV7-2 and TRBJ1-6, is GAGVSQSPSNKVTEKGKDVELRCDPISGHTALYWYRQSLGQGLEFLIYFQGNSAPDKSGLPSDRFSAERTGGSVSTLTIQRTQQEDSAVYLCASSLGLGTGYEGSPLHFGNGTRLTVT.

The count of this clone is one. The chain links TRBV7-9 to TRBJ2-2; 7 bases line up with TRBD1. Germline V lookup: CDR1 SEHNR, CDR2 FQNEAQ (reference sequence). This CDR3 has 14 amino acids. J was trimmed by 4 bases and V by 5 bases; bases with no gene match: 4. CDR3 amino acids: CASSPTGPTGELFF. In DNA form, the CDR3 reads TGTGCCAGCAGCCCGACAGGGCCCACCGGGGAGCTGTTTTTT.

The chain recombines TRBV30 with TRBJ1-2, with D uncertain. Trimming shortened V by 0 bases and J by 0 bases, and 11 bases separated the two germline ends. CDR3 length: 15 amino acids. Germline lookup yields CDR1 GTSNPN and CDR2 SVGIG (reference sequence). CDR3 bases: TGTGCCTGGAGTGTACTTGACACTACTAACTATGGCTACACCTTC. Amino acids: CAWSVLDTTNYGYTF.

The J gene is TRBJ1-1, the V gene TRBV2, with 8 positions matching TRBD1. The germline gives CDR1 SNHLY, CDR2 FYNNEI. V lost 6 bases and J lost 0; bases outside the gene matches: 12. CDR3 length equals 17 residues. The CDR3 DNA is TGTGCCAGCAGAGTGGGTCTCGGGACAGGCATGAACACTGAAGCTTTCTTT. Translated: CASRVGLGTGMNTEAFF.

This chain connects TRBV6-4 to TRBJ2-1; D possibly uses TRBD1 or TRBD2 (5 bases each). The V and J ends lost 8 bases and 2 bases respectively, with 10 bases between them. Per germline, CDR1 MRHNA and CDR2 SNTAGT. This CDR3 is built from 13 residues. CDR3 in amino acids: CASARETYNEQFF. The CDR3 nucleotides read TGTGCCAGCGCCAGGGAGACCTACAATGAGCAGTTCTTC.

V and J are TRBV9 and TRBJ1-6; TRBD1 matches 7 bases. Looked up from germline, CDR1 is SGDLS and CDR2 is YYNGEE. V dropped 4 bases and J dropped 5; count of bases not matched to a gene: 9. The CDR3 extends over 16 amino acids. This CDR3 is CASSYTGDLHNSPLHF. The CDR3 coding sequence is TGTGCCAGCAGCTATACAGGGGATCTCCATAATTCACCCCTCCACTTT.

This clone has more than one count but fewer than ten. The chain joins TRBV6-4 to TRBJ2-2; no reliable D call. The CDR3 covers 14 residues. Trimming cost V 6 bases and J 5 bases, with 13 bases left between them. CDR1 is MRHNA, CDR2 SNTAGT, per germline. CDR3 DNA sequence: TGTGCCAGCAGCCCGAATCCCGGGACCGGGGAGCTGTTTTTT. This encodes CASSPNPGTGELFF.

This chain links TRBV7-9 with TRBJ2-2; a possible D gene is TRBD1 (5 bases). This CDR3 contains 15 residues. V lost 5 bases and J lost 4, with 14 bases in between. Germline CDR1 and CDR2: SEHNR and FQNEAQ (reference sequence). CDR3 DNA: TGTGCCAGCAGCCCGCGCAGGGTCGGCACCGGGGAGCTGTTTTTT. It is translated as CASSPRRVGTGELFF.

The V call is TRBV6-2 or TRBV6-3, the J call TRBJ1-5, with D unclear. Germline assignment: CDR1 MNHEY and CDR2 SVGEGT. V gave up 2 bases and J gave up 3 bases, with 2 bases separating them. This CDR3 comprises 12 residues. The CDR3 reads CASSYDNQPQHF. The CDR3 bases are TGTGCCAGCAGTTACGACAATCAGCCCCAGCATTTT.

This chain uses TRBV21-1 with TRBJ1-6; the table names TRBD1, a call not compared with the DNA. TRBV21-1 represents a pseudogene. CDR3 length: 17 amino acids. As DNA, the CDR3 is TGTGCCAGCAGCAAATTGGCGGAGGGGGCTGATAATTCACCCCTCCACTTT. It translates to CASSKLAEGADNSPLHF.

CDR3 nucleotides: TGTGCCAGCAGTTCACTTGCGTATGGGTGGGCTGAAGCTTTCTTT. This encodes CASSSLAYGWAEAFF. The rearrangement joins TRBV28 to TRBJ1-1; the D is unclear. Germline V gene sequence: CDR1 MDHEN, CDR2 SYDVKM. Trimming left V 4 bases short and J 6 bases short, with 18 bases between. The CDR3 sequence is 15 residues long.

Comment on this clone: The same CDR3 also results from other DNA sequences found in this sample. The chain is built from TRBV11-2 and TRBJ2-5; no clear D. The CDR3 has 12 residues. The germline gives CDR1 SGHAT, CDR2 FQNNGV. The V end lost 2 bases, the J end lost 2 bases, and 3 bases lay between the germline ends. DNA for the CDR3: TGTGCCAGCAGCTTAAGGCAAGAGACCCAGTACTTC. Its protein is CASSLRQETQYF.

V and J are TRBV28 and TRBJ2-7; no clear D. Trimming removed 2 bases from V and 1 base from J, with 15 bases in between. The CDR3 contains 16 residues. Germline CDR1 is MDHEN and CDR2 is SYDVKM. The CDR3 protein is CASSLNPGPTSYEQYF. The CDR3 DNA reads as TGTGCCAGCAGTTTAAACCCCGGGCCCACTTCCTACGAGCAGTACTTC.

The chain has TRBV3-1 (or the pseudogene TRBV3-2) and TRBJ1-1, with a weak D call TRBD1 (6 bases). The CDR3 length is 15 residues. CDR1 is LGHDT, CDR2 YNNKEL, per germline (reference sequence). Trimming left V 2 bases short and J 4 bases short, with 14 bases between. CDR3 nucleotide sequence: TGTGCCAGCAGCCAAAAACAGGGAAGGTTCACTGAAGCTTTCTTT. It is translated as CASSQKQGRFTEAFF.